The text below deals with one T cell receptor (beta chain). In the CD4+ fraction, cells were divided into CD45RA+ naive and CD45RA-negative memory subsets. Some clones are missing from TCRdb's copy, which holds only in-frame ones; the method was immunoSEQ multiplex PCR. The data contain some 2.3 million clones, more than 80% of them singletons. This specimen belongs to a study of shared clonotypes between healthy human individuals. The material sequenced was naive CD4+ T cells from PBMCs. Subset noted: CD45RA+ positively selected. The sequence was collected from a man aged 18 to 30 in good health. Some clones in this sample may be carry-over from other donors' samples.

CDR3 nucleotide sequence: TGTGCCATCGGGGGGCTAGCGGGAGGCGGTGAGCAGTTCTTC. This sequence encodes CAIGGLAGGGEQFF. This rearrangement joins TRBV10-3 to TRBJ2-1, with TRBD2 matching over 11 bases. With V trimmed by 8 bases and J by 9 bases, 9 bases remained unmatched. From germline, CDR1 is ENHRY and CDR2 SYGVKD. This CDR3 comprises 14 residues.